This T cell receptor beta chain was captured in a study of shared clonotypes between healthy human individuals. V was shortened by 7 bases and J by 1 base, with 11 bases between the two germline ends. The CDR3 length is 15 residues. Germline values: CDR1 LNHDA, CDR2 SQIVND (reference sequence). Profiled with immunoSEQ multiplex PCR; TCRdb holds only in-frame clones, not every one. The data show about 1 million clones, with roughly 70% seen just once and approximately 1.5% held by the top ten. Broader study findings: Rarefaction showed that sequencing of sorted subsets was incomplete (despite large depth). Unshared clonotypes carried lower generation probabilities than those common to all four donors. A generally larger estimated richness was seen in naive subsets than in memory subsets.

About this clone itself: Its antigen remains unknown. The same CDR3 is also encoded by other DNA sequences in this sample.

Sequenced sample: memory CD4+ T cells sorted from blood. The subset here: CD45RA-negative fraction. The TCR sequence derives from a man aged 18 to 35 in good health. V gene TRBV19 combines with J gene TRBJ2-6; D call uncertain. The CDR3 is CASTADRSGANVLTF. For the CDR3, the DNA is TGTGCCAGTACCGCTGACCGGTCTGGGGCCAACGTCCTGACTTTC.